Listed here are 20 T cell receptor beta chains from one sample, sequenced in a study of blood T cell repertoires in COVID-19. Profiled with immunoSEQ multiplex PCR; TCRdb holds only in-frame clones, not every one. This sample has approximately 250,000 clones; approximately 89% occur once, and the top ten carry 2.8%. The sequenced sample consisted of PBMCs or T cells enriched from blood (not recorded which). The source is a man in his forties who had been exposed to COVID-19.

The chain recombines TRBV19 with TRBJ2-2; TRBD2 aligns across 8 bases. Germline CDR1 reads LNHDA; CDR2 reads SQIVND (reference sequence). The CDR3 runs to 15 residues. J gave up 6 bases and V 6 bases, and 9 bases lay outside the gene matches. The CDR3 sequence is CASSEAGRVPGELFF. The CDR3 DNA is TGTGCCAGTAGCGAGGCCGGGAGGGTCCCCGGGGAGCTGTTTTTT.

This clone was seen just once. The gene calls are TRBV29-1 and TRBJ2-7; 9 bases match TRBD1. With 6 bases clipped from V and 6 bases from J, the junction kept 3 bases outside the gene matches. The CDR3 is 11 amino acids. Germline CDR1 and CDR2: SQVTM and ANQGSEA. CDR3 sequence (DNA): TGCAGCGTAAACAGGGGGCTCGAGCAGTACTTC. Translating gives CSVNRGLEQYF.

This clone is a singleton in its sample. The V gene is TRBV5-1, the J gene TRBJ2-3; a weak D match, TRBD1 (5 bases). The length of the CDR3 is 19 residues. Germline CDR1 and CDR2: SGHRS and YFSETQ. V was pared by 3 bases and J by 0 bases, with 23 bases between. CDR3 coding DNA: TGCGCCAGCAGCTCCCCCCCTCCGAAAGGGGCTTCTAGCACAGATACGCAGTATTTT. This translates into CASSSPPPKGASSTDTQYF.

The V gene is TRBV27, the J gene TRBJ2-1; D unresolved. Trimming stripped 7 bases from V and 8 bases from J, with 12 bases between. CDR1 is MNHEY and CDR2 is SMNVEV in the germline V gene (reference sequence). The CDR3 contains 12 residues. The CDR3 nucleotides are TGTGCCAGCACCCAACTCCTTGATGAGCAGTTCTTC. Its translation: CASTQLLDEQFF.

This clone is a singleton in its sample. The V and J genes are TRBV7-2 and TRBJ2-7, with TRBD2 matching 12 bases. CDR1 SGHTA and CDR2 FQGNSA come from the germline V gene. J gave up 4 bases and V 1 base, and 8 bases lay outside the gene matches. The CDR3 sequence is 17 residues long. CDR3 residues: CASSLGRTSGENYEQYF. The CDR3 region has the DNA TGTGCCAGCAGCTTAGGAAGGACTAGCGGGGAGAATTACGAGCAGTACTTC.

The CDR3 DNA reads TGTGCCAGCAGCGGGAGTGGCACTGAAGCTTTCTTT. Translation gives CASSGSGTEAFF. V is TRBV9 and J is TRBJ1-1; D is uncertain. Germline V gene data show CDR1 as SGDLS and CDR2 as YYNGEE. V shed 3 bases and J shed 4 bases, with 7 bases lying between them. The CDR3 extends over 12 amino acids.

V usage is TRBV3-1 (or the pseudogene TRBV3-2) and J usage is TRBJ2-4; D ambiguous. The germline CDR1 and CDR2 sequences are LGHDT and YNNKEL (reference sequence). The CDR3 is 17 residues long. Trimming shortened V by 5 bases and J by 4 bases, and 21 bases separated the two germline ends. The CDR3 nucleotides read TGTGCCAGCAGCAAGTCAGGTCCCATTTGCAAAAAAAACATTCAGTACTTC. It is translated as CASSKSGPICKKNIQYF.

CDR3 amino acids: CASSLRGAQHEQFF. The CDR3, as DNA: TGTGCCAGCAGCCTGCGGGGGGCCCAACATGAGCAGTTCTTC. V gene TRBV7-2 combines with J gene TRBJ2-1; 8 nucleotides line up with TRBD2. Trimming took 5 bases from V and 8 from J; bases not matched to a gene: 8. Germline assignment: CDR1 SGHTA and CDR2 FQGNSA. This CDR3 is built from 14 residues. Drawing the rest from reference TRBV7-2 and TRBJ2-1, the complete variable domain is GAGVSQSPSNKVTEKGKDVELRCDPISGHTALYWYRQSLGQGLEFLIYFQGNSAPDKSGLPSDRFSAERTGGSVSTLTIQRTQQEDSAVYLCASSLRGAQHEQFFGPGTRLTVL.

This rearrangement joins TRBV20-1 to TRBJ2-3; D is unresolved. CDR3 length equals 10 residues. Germline CDR1 and CDR2: DFQATT and SNEGSKA (reference sequence). Trimming pared 4 bases from V and 3 bases from J, leaving 2 bases between. The CDR3: CSATTDTQYF. The CDR3 DNA reads as TGCAGTGCTACTACAGATACGCAGTATTTT.

This sequence joins TRBV5-5 and TRBJ2-3; the D gene is possibly TRBD2 (6 bases). The CDR3 length is 14 residues. Trimming removed 1 base at V and 3 bases at J, with 9 bases between. Germline assignment: CDR1 SGHKS and CDR2 YYEKEE (reference sequence). CDR3 residues: CASSLLAATDTQYF. The CDR3 nucleotides read TGTGCCAGCAGCTTGTTAGCGGCAACAGATACGCAGTATTTT.

This chain links TRBV28 with TRBJ2-5; possibly TRBD1 for D (5 bases). The CDR3 consists of 15 residues. Looked up from germline, CDR1 is MDHEN and CDR2 is SYDVKM. V lost 4 bases and J 2 bases, leaving 14 bases between the germline ends. This chain's CDR3 is CASSSRGHLQETQYF. Here the CDR3 DNA reads TGTGCCAGCAGTTCGAGAGGACACCTACAAGAGACCCAGTACTTC.

This clone appeared a single time. The V gene is TRBV20-1, the J gene TRBJ1-2, with no clear D. The CDR3 runs to 11 residues. Trimming removed 3 bases from V and 3 bases from J, with 5 bases in between. The germline CDR1 and CDR2 sequences are DFQATT and SNEGSKA (reference sequence). CDR3 coding DNA: TGCAGTGCTAGCGGGGACTATGGCTACACCTTC. This translates into CSASGDYGYTF.

The V call is TRBV12-3 or TRBV12-4, the J call TRBJ2-7; TRBD2 aligns across 11 bases. The CDR3 is 13 amino acids. V shed 6 bases and J 3 bases; nucleotides not matched to a gene: 1. CDR3 sequence: CASRLAGDYEQYF. As DNA, the CDR3 is TGTGCCAGCAGACTAGCGGGAGACTACGAGCAGTACTTC.

This clone was seen more than once but under ten times. The chain is built from TRBV6-5 and TRBJ1-2; TRBD1 aligns across 7 bases. Trimming cost V 0 bases and J 5 bases; bases outside gene matches: 3. Germline CDR1 and CDR2: MNHEY and SVGAGI. The CDR3 runs to 14 residues. The CDR3, as DNA: TGTGCCAGCAGTTACTCGGCACAGGGGTATGGCTACACCTTC. Its translation: CASSYSAQGYGYTF.

CDR3 in amino acids: CASSFLRSYEQYF. The CDR3 DNA is TGTGCCAGCAGCTTCCTACGCTCCTACGAGCAGTACTTC. The V and J genes are TRBV5-8 and TRBJ2-7, with D uncertain. The CDR3 covers 13 residues. Trimming stripped 2 bases from V and 0 bases from J, with 6 bases between. CDR1 and CDR2 from the germline V gene are SGHTS and YDEGEE.

The V call is TRBV3-1 (or the pseudogene TRBV3-2), the J call TRBJ2-3; TRBD2 matches 7 bases. The CDR3 is 15 amino acids. From germline, CDR1 is LGHDT and CDR2 YNNKEL (reference sequence). The V gene end was trimmed by 3 bases and the J gene end by 2 bases; junction bases not matched to a gene: 5. For the CDR3, the DNA is TGTGCCAGCAGCCATGAGGGAGGGCCCACAGATACGCAGTATTTT. This sequence encodes CASSHEGGPTDTQYF.

The genes are TRBV11-2 and TRBJ1-2, with 8 bases lining up with TRBD1. Germline V gene sequence: CDR1 SGHAT, CDR2 FQNNGV. The CDR3 loop spans 14 amino acids. V dropped 2 bases and J dropped 8; count of bases not matched to a gene: 7. CDR3 DNA: TGTGCCAGCAGCTTATTGCAGGGGGCGGGCGGCTACACCTTC. This encodes CASSLLQGAGGYTF.

The chain's CDR3 is CASSDTQDTQYF. The CDR3 region has the DNA TGTGCCAGCAGTGATACACAAGATACGCAGTATTTT. The chain couples TRBV6-1 to TRBJ2-3, with unresolved D. V was cut by 3 bases and J by 5 bases, with 6 bases left in between. The CDR3 is 12 amino acids. Germline assignment: CDR1 MNHNS and CDR2 SASEGT.

The rearrangement uses TRBV29-1 and TRBJ1-5; no reliable D call. Deletions cut 4 bases from V and 4 bases from J, with 11 bases between. The CDR3 spans 13 residues. From germline, CDR1 is SQVTM and CDR2 ANQGSEA. DNA for the CDR3: TGCAGCGTTGGATGGGGAGCTAATCAGCCCCAGCATTTT. Amino acid sequence: CSVGWGANQPQHF.

The chain couples TRBV18 to TRBJ2-3, with 7 bases identical to TRBD2. With 4 bases clipped from V and 1 base from J, the junction kept 11 bases outside the gene matches. From germline, CDR1 is KGHSH and CDR2 LQKENI. The CDR3 totals 17 residues. The CDR3 region has the DNA TGTGCCAGCTCACACTTGGACGGAGGACTAGGCACAGATACGCAGTATTTT. This encodes CASSHLDGGLGTDTQYF.